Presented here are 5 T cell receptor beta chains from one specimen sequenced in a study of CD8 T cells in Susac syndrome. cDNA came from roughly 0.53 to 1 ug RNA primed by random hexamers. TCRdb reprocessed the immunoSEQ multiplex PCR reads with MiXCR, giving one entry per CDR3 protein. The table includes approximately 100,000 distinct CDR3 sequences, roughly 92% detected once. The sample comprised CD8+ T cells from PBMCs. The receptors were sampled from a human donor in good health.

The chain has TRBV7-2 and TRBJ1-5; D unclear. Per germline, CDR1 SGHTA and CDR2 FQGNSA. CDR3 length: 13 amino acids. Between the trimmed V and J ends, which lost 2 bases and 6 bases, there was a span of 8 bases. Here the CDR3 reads CASSLQVGQPQHF. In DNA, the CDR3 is TGTGCCAGCAGCTTACAGGTCGGTCAGCCCCAGCATTTT.

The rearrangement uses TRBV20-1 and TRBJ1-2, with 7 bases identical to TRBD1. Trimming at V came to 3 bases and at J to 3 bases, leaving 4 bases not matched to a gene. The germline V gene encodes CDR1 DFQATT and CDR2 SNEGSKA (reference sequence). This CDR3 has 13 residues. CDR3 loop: CSARPTGDYGYTF. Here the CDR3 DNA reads TGCAGTGCTAGGCCAACAGGGGACTATGGCTACACCTTC.

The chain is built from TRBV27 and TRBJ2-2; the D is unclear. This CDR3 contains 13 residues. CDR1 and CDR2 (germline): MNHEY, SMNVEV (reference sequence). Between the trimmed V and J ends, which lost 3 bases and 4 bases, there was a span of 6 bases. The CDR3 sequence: CASSFLTTGELFF. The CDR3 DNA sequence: TGTGCCAGCAGTTTTCTAACCACCGGGGAGCTGTTTTTT.

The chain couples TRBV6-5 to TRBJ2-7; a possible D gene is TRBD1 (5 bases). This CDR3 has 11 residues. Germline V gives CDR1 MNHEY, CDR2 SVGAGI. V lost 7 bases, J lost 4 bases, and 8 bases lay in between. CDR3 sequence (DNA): TGTGCCAGCATCCAGGGTTACGAGCAGTACTTC. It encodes CASIQGYEQYF.

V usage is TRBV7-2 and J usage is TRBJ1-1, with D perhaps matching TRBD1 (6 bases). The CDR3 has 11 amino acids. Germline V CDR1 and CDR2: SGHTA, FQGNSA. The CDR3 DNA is TGTGCAAAACAGGGCGCCGCTGAAGCTTTCTTT. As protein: CAKQGAAEAFF.